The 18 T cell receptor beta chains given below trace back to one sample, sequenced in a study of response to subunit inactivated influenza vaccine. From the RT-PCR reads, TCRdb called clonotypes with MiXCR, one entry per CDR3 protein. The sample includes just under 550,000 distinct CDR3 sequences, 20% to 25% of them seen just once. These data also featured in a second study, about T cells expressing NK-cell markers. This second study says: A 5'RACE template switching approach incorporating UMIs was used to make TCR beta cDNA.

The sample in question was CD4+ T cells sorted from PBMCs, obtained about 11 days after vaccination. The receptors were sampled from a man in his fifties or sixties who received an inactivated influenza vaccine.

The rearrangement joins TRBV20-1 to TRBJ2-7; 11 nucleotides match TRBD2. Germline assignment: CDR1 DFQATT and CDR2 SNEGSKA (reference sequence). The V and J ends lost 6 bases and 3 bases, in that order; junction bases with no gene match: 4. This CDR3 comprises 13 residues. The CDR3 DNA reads TGCAGTGCAAAGACTAGCGGGATCTACGAGCAGTACTTC. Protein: CSAKTSGIYEQYF.

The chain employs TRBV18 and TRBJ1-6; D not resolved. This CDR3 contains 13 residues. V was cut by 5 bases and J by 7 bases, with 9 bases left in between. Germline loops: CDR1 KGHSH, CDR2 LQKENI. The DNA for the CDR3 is TGTGCCAGCTCAACGGGGAGGAATTCACCCCTCCACTTT. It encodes CASSTGRNSPLHF.

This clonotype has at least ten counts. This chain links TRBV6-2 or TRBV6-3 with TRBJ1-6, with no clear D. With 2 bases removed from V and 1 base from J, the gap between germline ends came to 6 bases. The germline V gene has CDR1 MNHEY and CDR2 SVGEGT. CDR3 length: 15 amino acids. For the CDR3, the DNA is TGTGCCAGCAGTTACGTGGAATCCTATAATTCACCCCTCCACTTT. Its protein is CASSYVESYNSPLHF.

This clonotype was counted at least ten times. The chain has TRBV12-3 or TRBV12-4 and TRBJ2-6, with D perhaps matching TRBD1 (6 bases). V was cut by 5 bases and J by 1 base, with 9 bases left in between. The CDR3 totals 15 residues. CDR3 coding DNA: TGTGCCAGCAGTGAAACAGGGTCTGGGGCCAACGTCCTGACTTTC. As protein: CASSETGSGANVLTF.

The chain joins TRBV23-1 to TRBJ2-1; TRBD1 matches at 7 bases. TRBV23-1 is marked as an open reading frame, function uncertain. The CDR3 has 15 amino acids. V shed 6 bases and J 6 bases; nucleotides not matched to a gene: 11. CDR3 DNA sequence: TGCGCCAGCAGACAACCGGGACAGAAGGTCAATGAGCAGTTCTTC. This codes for CASRQPGQKVNEQFF.

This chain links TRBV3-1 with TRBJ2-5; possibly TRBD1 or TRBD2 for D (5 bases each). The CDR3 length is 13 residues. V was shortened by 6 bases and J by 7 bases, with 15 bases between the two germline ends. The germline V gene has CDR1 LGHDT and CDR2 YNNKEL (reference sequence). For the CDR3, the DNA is TGTGCCAGCAGTGTGGACCCTGGGACGACCCAGTACTTC. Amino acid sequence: CASSVDPGTTQYF.

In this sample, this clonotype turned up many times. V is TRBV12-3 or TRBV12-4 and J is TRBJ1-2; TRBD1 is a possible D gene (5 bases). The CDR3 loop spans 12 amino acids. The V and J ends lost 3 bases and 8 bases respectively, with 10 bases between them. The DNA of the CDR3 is TGTGCCAGCAGTTTGTATGGGGGAGGCTACACCTTC. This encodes CASSLYGGGYTF.

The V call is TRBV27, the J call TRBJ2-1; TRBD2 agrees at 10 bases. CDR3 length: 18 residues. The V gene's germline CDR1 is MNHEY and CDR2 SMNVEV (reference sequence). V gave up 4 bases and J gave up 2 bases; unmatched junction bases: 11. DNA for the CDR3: TGTGCCAGCAGTTCCCGCGGTACTAGCGGGATCCCCTACAATGAGCAGTTCTTC. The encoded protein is CASSSRGTSGIPYNEQFF.

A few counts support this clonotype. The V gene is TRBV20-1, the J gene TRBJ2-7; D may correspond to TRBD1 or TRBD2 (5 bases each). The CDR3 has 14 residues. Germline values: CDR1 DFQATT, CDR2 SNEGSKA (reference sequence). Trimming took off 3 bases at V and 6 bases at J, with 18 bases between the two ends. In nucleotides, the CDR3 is TGCAGTGCTAGCCGGGACGGGGATTCTTCCGAGCAGTACTTC. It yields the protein CSASRDGDSSEQYF.

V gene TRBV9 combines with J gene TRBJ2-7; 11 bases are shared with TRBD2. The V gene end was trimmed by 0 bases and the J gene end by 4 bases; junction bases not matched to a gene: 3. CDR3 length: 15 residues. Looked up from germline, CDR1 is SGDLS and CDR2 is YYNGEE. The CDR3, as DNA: TGTGCCAGCAGCGTAGGGGCTAGCGGGAGGTACGAGCAGTACTTC. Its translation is CASSVGASGRYEQYF.

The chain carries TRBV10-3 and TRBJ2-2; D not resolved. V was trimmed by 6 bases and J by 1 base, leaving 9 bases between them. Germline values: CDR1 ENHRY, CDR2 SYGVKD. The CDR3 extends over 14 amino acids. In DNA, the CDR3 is TGTGCCATCAGCCCTCCAATGAACACCGGGGAGCTGTTTTTT. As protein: CAISPPMNTGELFF.

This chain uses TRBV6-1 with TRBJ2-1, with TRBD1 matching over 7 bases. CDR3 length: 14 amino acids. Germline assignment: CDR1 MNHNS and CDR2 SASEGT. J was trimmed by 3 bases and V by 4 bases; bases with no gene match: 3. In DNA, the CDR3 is TGTGCCAGCAGTGGGGACAGTCGCTACAATGAGCAGTTCTTC. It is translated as CASSGDSRYNEQFF.

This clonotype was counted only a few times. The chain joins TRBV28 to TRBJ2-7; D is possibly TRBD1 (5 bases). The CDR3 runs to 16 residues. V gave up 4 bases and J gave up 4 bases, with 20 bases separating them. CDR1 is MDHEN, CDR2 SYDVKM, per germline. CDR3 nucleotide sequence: TGTGCCAGCAGTTCCCGGGCTTTTGGACACCCTTACGAGCAGTACTTC. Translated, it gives CASSSRAFGHPYEQYF.

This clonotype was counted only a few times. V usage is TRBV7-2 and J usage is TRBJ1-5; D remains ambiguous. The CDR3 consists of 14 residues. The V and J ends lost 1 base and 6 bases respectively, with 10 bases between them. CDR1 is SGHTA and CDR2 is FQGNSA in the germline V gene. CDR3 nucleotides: TGTGCCAGCAGCTTAGAAAGCCGGGCTCAGCCCCAGCATTTT. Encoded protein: CASSLESRAQPQHF.

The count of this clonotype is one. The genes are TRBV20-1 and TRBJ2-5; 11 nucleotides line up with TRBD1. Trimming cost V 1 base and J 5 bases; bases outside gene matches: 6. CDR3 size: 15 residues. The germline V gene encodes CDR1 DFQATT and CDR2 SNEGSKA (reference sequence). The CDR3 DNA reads TGCAGTGCTAGAGGGCCGGGACAGGGGGTTGAGACCCAGTACTTC. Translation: CSARGPGQGVETQYF.

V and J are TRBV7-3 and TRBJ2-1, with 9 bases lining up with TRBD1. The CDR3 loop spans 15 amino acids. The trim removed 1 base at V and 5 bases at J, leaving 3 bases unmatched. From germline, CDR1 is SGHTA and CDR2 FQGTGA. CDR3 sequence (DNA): TGTGCCAGCAGCTTAAGGGACAGGGTGGACAATGAGCAGTTCTTC. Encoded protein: CASSLRDRVDNEQFF.

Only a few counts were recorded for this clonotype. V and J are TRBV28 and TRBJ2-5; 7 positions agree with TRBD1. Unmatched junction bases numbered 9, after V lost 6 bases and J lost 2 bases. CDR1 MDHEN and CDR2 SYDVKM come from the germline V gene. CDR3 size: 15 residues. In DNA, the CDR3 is TGTGCCAGCAGGGTACCGGGACAGAGTCAAGAGACCCAGTACTTC. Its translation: CASRVPGQSQETQYF.

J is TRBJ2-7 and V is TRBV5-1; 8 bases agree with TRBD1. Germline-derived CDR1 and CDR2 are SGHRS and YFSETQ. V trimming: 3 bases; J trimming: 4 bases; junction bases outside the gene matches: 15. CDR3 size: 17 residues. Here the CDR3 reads CASSSVNPSGGGYEQYF. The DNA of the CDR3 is TGCGCCAGCAGCTCAGTGAACCCGTCAGGGGGCGGGTACGAGCAGTACTTC.